The 28 T cell receptor beta chains reported below all come from one sample, sequenced in a study of T-cell memory formation after mild COVID-19. MiXCR was run by TCRdb on the 5' RACE reads, yielding one entry per CDR3 protein. In the table there are hundreds of thousands of distinct CDR3 sequences, about 20% of which are singletons. The specimen was PBMCs or a T cell subset sorted from them (not recorded which). Receptors originate from an adult woman who had mild COVID-19 (a few samples of this study predate the infection). Cell type and time point are not known.

This clonotype was counted a few times. The gene calls are TRBV7-9 and TRBJ2-2, with a tentative D call TRBD2 (5 bases). Germline V gene sequence: CDR1 SEHNR, CDR2 FQNEAQ (reference sequence). The CDR3 loop spans 13 amino acids. V was cut by 6 bases and J by 7 bases, with 12 bases left in between. DNA for the CDR3: TGTGCCAGCAGTCCTCTAGCCGTCGGGGAGCTGTTTTTT. Encoded protein: CASSPLAVGELFF.

The table lists this clonotype with a few counts. The chain links TRBV10-3 to TRBJ2-1, with 7 bases aligning to TRBD2. The CDR3 runs to 14 residues. Trimming removed 2 bases from V and 4 bases from J; junction bases left unmatched: 2. CDR1 ENHRY and CDR2 SYGVKD come from the germline V gene. CDR3 nucleotide sequence: TGTGCCATCAGTGAGCGGGGGGATTACAATGAGCAGTTCTTC. Its protein product is CAISERGDYNEQFF.

V is TRBV4-1 and J is TRBJ1-5; the D gene is possibly TRBD1 (6 bases). The CDR3 has 16 amino acids. In germline, CDR1 is MGHRA, CDR2 YSYEKL. V was pared by 0 bases and J by 2 bases, with 11 bases between. The CDR3 reads CASSQESAGGNQPQHF. In nucleotides, the CDR3 is TGCGCCAGCAGCCAAGAATCAGCAGGGGGCAATCAGCCCCAGCATTTT.

The chain combines TRBV9 with TRBJ2-3; TRBD1 is a possible D gene (6 bases). Germline V gives CDR1 SGDLS, CDR2 YYNGEE. There are 16 residues in the CDR3. The V gene lost 4 bases and the J gene lost 2 bases, with 17 bases spanning the gap. The CDR3 region is CASSLGGSRDTDTQYF. For the CDR3, the DNA is TGTGCCAGCAGCCTAGGGGGTTCCAGGGACACAGATACGCAGTATTTT.

J is TRBJ2-1 and V is TRBV30; TRBD2 aligns across 8 bases. The V gene's germline CDR1 is GTSNPN and CDR2 SVGIG (reference sequence). The CDR3 length is 17 residues. Trimming cost V 3 bases and J 9 bases; bases outside gene matches: 19. The CDR3 spells CAWSVPRSGIRGGEQFF. The CDR3 nucleotides are TGTGCCTGGAGCGTCCCCCGTAGCGGGATTAGAGGGGGTGAGCAGTTCTTC.

This chain joins TRBV15 and TRBJ2-2; 12 nucleotides match TRBD2. The CDR3 loop spans 18 amino acids. With 0 bases clipped from V and 6 bases from J, the junction kept 8 bases outside the gene matches. Germline lookup yields CDR1 LNHNV and CDR2 YYDKDF (reference sequence). The CDR3 spells CATSRDGRLAGVAGELFF. The CDR3 DNA reads as TGTGCCACCAGCAGAGATGGTCGACTAGCGGGAGTTGCCGGGGAGCTGTTTTTT.

The chain is built from TRBV7-2 and TRBJ2-7, with 13 positions matching TRBD2. The germline gives CDR1 SGHTA, CDR2 FQGNSA. Germline trimming cut 4 bases from V and 4 bases from J; bases unmatched to any gene: 4. This CDR3 is built from 15 residues. The CDR3: CASSWTSGGPYEQYF. CDR3 DNA sequence: TGTGCCAGCAGCTGGACTAGCGGGGGACCTTACGAGCAGTACTTC.

This chain joins TRBV19 and TRBJ1-2; D unresolved. This CDR3 comprises 12 residues. Germline V lookup: CDR1 LNHDA, CDR2 SQIVND (reference sequence). V was clipped by 9 bases and J by 14 bases, with 22 bases between them. The CDR3 coding sequence is TGTGCCAGCCAAGGTGGCTCCATGGGGTTGACCTTC. As protein: CASQGGSMGLTF.

The chain links TRBV11-3 to TRBJ2-2; D is unresolved. This CDR3 comprises 13 residues. Trimming took off 5 bases at V and 4 bases at J, with 8 bases between the two ends. CDR1 and CDR2 from the germline V gene are SGHNT and YENEEA. This CDR3 reads CASSAVSTGELFF. CDR3 coding DNA: TGTGCCAGCAGCGCCGTCTCCACCGGGGAGCTGTTTTTT.

There are a few counts of this clonotype. The chain has TRBV10-3 and TRBJ2-7, with D perhaps given as TRBD1 or TRBD2 (7 bases each). The V and J ends lost 10 bases and 0 bases respectively, with 19 bases between them. Germline CDR1 and CDR2: ENHRY and SYGVKD. This CDR3 is built from 15 residues. CDR3 residues: CATGGALLSSYEQYF. CDR3 sequence (DNA): TGTGCCACAGGGGGGGCCCTACTAAGCTCCTACGAGCAGTACTTC.

The chain combines TRBV19 with TRBJ1-3; D perhaps matches TRBD1 (5 bases). CDR3 length: 14 amino acids. The ends were cut back, 7 bases at V and 3 bases at J, with 13 bases in the middle. Germline assignment: CDR1 LNHDA and CDR2 SQIVND (reference sequence). The CDR3 coding sequence is TGTGCCAGTATGTGGAGGGGCGGTGGAAACACCATATATTTT. Protein product: CASMWRGGGNTIYF.

This clonotype has just a few counts. The chain uses TRBV4-3 and TRBJ1-1; D remains ambiguous. Germline CDR1 LGHNA, CDR2 YSLEER. V was trimmed by 1 base and J by 0 bases, leaving 18 bases between them. The CDR3 is made up of 18 amino acids. In DNA, the CDR3 is TGCGCCAGCAGCCAAGTTCCGTGGGTGGGCAGACTGAACACTGAAGCTTTCTTT. It yields the protein CASSQVPWVGRLNTEAFF.

The sample holds a few counts of this clonotype. V and J are TRBV11-2 and TRBJ2-7, with D possibly matching TRBD2 (5 bases). CDR1 SGHAT and CDR2 FQNNGV come from the germline V gene. CDR3 size: 14 residues. Trimming pared 4 bases from V and 1 base from J, leaving 11 bases between. CDR3 in amino acids: CASSSYPGSYEQYF. The CDR3 nucleotides are TGTGCCAGCAGCTCGTATCCGGGGTCCTACGAGCAGTACTTC.

The chain uses TRBV6-2 or TRBV6-3 and TRBJ1-1; D might be TRBD1 (5 bases). The CDR3 spans 17 residues. Germline V gene lookup returns CDR1 MNHEY and CDR2 SVGEGT. V dropped 2 bases and J dropped 7 bases, with 23 bases sitting between them. In nucleotides, the CDR3 is TGTGCCAGCAGTTACGTACTGACGTTGGGGGACGATAATGAAGCTTTCTTT. Protein product: CASSYVLTLGDDNEAFF.

This chain uses TRBV7-9 with TRBJ2-7; 16 positions match TRBD2. This CDR3 has 17 residues. CDR1 and CDR2 (germline): SEHNR, FQNEAQ (reference sequence). With V trimmed by 5 bases and J by 0 bases, 4 bases remained unmatched. The CDR3 protein is CASSPGTSGGDSYEQYF. The CDR3, as DNA: TGTGCCAGCAGCCCAGGGACTAGCGGGGGGGACTCCTACGAGCAGTACTTC. Full variable domain (rest looked up from reference TRBV7-9 and TRBJ2-7): DTGVSQNPRHKITKRGQNVTFRCDPISEHNRLYWYRQTLGQGPEFLTYFQNEAQLEKSRLLSDRFSAERPKGSFSTLEIQRTEQGDSAMYLCASSPGTSGGDSYEQYFGPGTRLTVT.

This rearrangement joins TRBV4-2 to TRBJ2-7; D is ambiguous. CDR3 size: 14 residues. Germline V gene data show CDR1 as LGHNA and CDR2 as YNFKEQ. V dropped 1 base and J dropped 2 bases, with 9 bases sitting between them. The CDR3 DNA is TGTGCCAGCAGCCAAGCGTATTCGACCTACGAGCAGTACTTC. This encodes CASSQAYSTYEQYF.

The chain uses TRBV7-8 and TRBJ1-1, with a tentative D call TRBD1 (6 bases). Trimming took 4 bases from V and 2 from J, leaving 14 bases between them. This CDR3 is 15 amino acids long. CDR1 is SGHVS, CDR2 FQNEAQ, per germline. The CDR3 protein is CASSWNRVVNTEAFF. CDR3 sequence (DNA): TGTGCCAGCAGCTGGAACAGGGTAGTAAACACTGAAGCTTTCTTT.

CDR3 DNA: TGTGCCAGCAGTTACTACGGCCGGGAGACCCAGTACTTC. Amino acids: CASSYYGRETQYF. The chain couples TRBV6-2 or TRBV6-3 to TRBJ2-5, with D unclear. Germline CDR1 is MNHEY and CDR2 is SVGEGT. This CDR3 is built from 13 residues. V lost 1 base, J lost 5 bases, and 8 bases lay in between.

This clonotype is a singleton in its sample. The chain combines TRBV6-1 with TRBJ1-5; TRBD1 is a possible D gene (6 bases). Germline values: CDR1 MNHNS, CDR2 SASEGT. This CDR3 is built from 15 residues. V shed 7 bases and J shed 5 bases, with 18 bases lying between them. CDR3 coding DNA: TGTGCCAGCACTTCAAGAGGGGGAAGCGATCAGCCCCAGCATTTT. Its protein is CASTSRGGSDQPQHF.

The chain's CDR3 is CASSAGTSGRLGANVLTF. In DNA, the CDR3 is TGTGCCAGCAGCGCCGGGACTAGCGGGAGACTGGGGGCCAACGTCCTGACTTTC. The rearrangement joins TRBV9 to TRBJ2-6, with 14 bases aligning to TRBD2. The CDR3 totals 18 residues. The J segment lost 4 bases and the V segment lost 3 bases, leaving 6 bases of the junction unmatched. Germline V gene data show CDR1 as SGDLS and CDR2 as YYNGEE.

This clonotype appeared a few times. This chain uses TRBV30 with TRBJ2-5; no reliable D call. The V gene's germline CDR1 is GTSNPN and CDR2 SVGIG (reference sequence). The CDR3 loop spans 13 amino acids. Trimming left V 1 base short and J 4 bases short, with 10 bases between. The CDR3 nucleotides read TGTGCCTGGAGTGGGGTTGCAAGAGAGACCCAGTACTTC. Translated: CAWSGVARETQYF.

In its sample, this clonotype was seen a few times. At one end the junction does not follow the germline gene, possibly because of a read error. The chain recombines TRBV7-7 with TRBJ2-5; the D is unclear. The CDR3 length is 15 residues. Germline V gene sequence: CDR1 SSHAT, CDR2 FNYEAQ (reference sequence). The CDR3 sequence: CASSPHLNLQETQYF. CDR3 DNA: TGTGCTAGCAGCCCCCACTTAAACTTGCAAGAGACCCAGTACTTC.

The chain is built from TRBV11-3 and TRBJ2-7; D is possibly TRBD1 (5 bases). The CDR3 contains 16 residues. The V gene lost 1 base and the J gene lost 6 bases, with 19 bases spanning the gap. Germline V gene data show CDR1 as SGHNT and CDR2 as YENEEA. The CDR3 spells CASSLATYQSGSEQYF. The CDR3 region has the DNA TGTGCCAGCAGCTTAGCCACCTACCAATCAGGGTCCGAGCAGTACTTC. Full variable domain (rest looked up from reference TRBV11-3 and TRBJ2-7): EAGVVQSPRYKIIEKKQPVAFWCNPISGHNTLYWYLQNLGQGPELLIRYENEEAVDDSQLPKDRFSAERLKGVDSTLKIQPAELGDSAVYLCASSLATYQSGSEQYFGPGTRLTVT.

This clonotype occurred a few times. The chain couples TRBV2 to TRBJ1-2; 7 bases map to TRBD1. Germline lookup yields CDR1 SNHLY and CDR2 FYNNEI. V was pared by 6 bases and J by 4 bases, with 11 bases of the junction left unmatched. CDR3 size: 15 residues. The CDR3 DNA reads as TGTGCCAGCAGAGACAGGGCAGGGGGTGTCTATGGCTACACCTTC. Translation: CASRDRAGGVYGYTF.

This clonotype has a count of ten or more. The chain has TRBV20-1 and TRBJ2-2; 13 bases agree with TRBD2. Germline V gives CDR1 DFQATT, CDR2 SNEGSKA (reference sequence). Losses at the gene ends were 5 bases for V and 7 bases for J; bases not matched to a gene: 4. The CDR3 sequence is 14 residues long. Here the CDR3 reads CSAALAGGVGELFF. CDR3 nucleotide sequence: TGCAGTGCTGCACTAGCGGGAGGGGTCGGGGAGCTGTTTTTT.

This clonotype was counted between two and nine times. The chain employs TRBV12-3 or TRBV12-4 and TRBJ1-3; D unclear. This CDR3 has 14 amino acids. The ends were cut back, 1 base at V and 7 bases at J, with 11 bases in the middle. CDR3 bases: TGTGCCAGCAGTTTAGACAGAAGAATCAACACCATATATTTT. It yields the protein CASSLDRRINTIYF.

This clonotype was detected only a few times. J is TRBJ2-5 and V is TRBV12-3 or TRBV12-4; 13 nucleotides line up with TRBD2. This CDR3 region has 16 residues. The J segment lost 5 bases and the V segment lost 5 bases, leaving 8 bases of the junction unmatched. The CDR3 sequence: CASSRPGLAGTETQYF. The CDR3 nucleotides are TGTGCCAGCAGTAGACCGGGACTAGCGGGGACGGAGACCCAGTACTTC.

This clonotype was counted ten times or more. This chain joins TRBV7-9 and TRBJ1-1; 7 positions match TRBD1. The CDR3 has 15 residues. With 4 bases clipped from V and 4 bases from J, the junction kept 9 bases outside the gene matches. CDR1 SEHNR and CDR2 FQNEAQ come from the germline V gene (reference sequence). The CDR3 region is CASSYNDRAVTEAFF. The DNA of the CDR3 is TGTGCCAGCAGCTACAACGACAGGGCGGTCACTGAAGCTTTCTTT.